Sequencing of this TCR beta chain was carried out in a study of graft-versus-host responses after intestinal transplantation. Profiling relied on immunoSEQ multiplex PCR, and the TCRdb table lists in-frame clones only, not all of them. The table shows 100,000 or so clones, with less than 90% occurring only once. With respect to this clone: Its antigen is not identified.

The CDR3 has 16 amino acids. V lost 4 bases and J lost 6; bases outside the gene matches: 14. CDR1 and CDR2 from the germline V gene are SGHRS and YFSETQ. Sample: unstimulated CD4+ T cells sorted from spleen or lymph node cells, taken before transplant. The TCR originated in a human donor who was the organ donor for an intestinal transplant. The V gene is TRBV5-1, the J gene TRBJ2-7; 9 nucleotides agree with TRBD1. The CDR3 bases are TGCGCCAGCAGCATAGGGACCGGGACAGGGCAAGGCGAGCAGTACTTC. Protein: CASSIGTGTGQGEQYF.